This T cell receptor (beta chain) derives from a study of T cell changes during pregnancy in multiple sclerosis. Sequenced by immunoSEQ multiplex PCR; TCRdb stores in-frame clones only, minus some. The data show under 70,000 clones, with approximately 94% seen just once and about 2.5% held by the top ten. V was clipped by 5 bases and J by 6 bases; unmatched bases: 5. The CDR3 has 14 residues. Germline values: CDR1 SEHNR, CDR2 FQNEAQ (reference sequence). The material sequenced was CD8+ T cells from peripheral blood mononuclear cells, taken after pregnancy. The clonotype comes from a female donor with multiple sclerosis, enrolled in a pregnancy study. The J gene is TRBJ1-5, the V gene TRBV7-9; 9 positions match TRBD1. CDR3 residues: CASSGQGNRQPQHF. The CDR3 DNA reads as TGTGCCAGCAGCGGACAGGGGAACCGTCAGCCCCAGCATTTT.